This TCR beta chain was identified in a study of T cells after posttransplantation cyclophosphamide. Study outcomes and limitations: Skin or GI-infiltrating T cells shared few TRB sequences with blood. Recipient CMV seropositivity and CMV reactivation strongly tracked TRB clonality.

This clone was seen many times. Its antigen is undetermined. Assay: immunoSEQ multiplex PCR; the TCRdb copy retains only in-frame clones and omits some. The sample contains under 30,000 clones, none of them singletons. The CDR3 runs to 15 residues. V lost 6 bases and J lost 4; bases outside the gene matches: 10. Germline CDR1 reads MDHEN; CDR2 reads SYDVKM. The chain joins TRBV28 to TRBJ2-5; 8 bases fit TRBD2. The sequenced sample was PBMCs. The receptor was derived from a woman aged 60-75 years in good health, CMV-negative, and a related stem cell transplant donor. CDR3 region: CASRFDSGSRETQYF. The CDR3 nucleotides are TGTGCCAGCAGGTTTGACAGCGGGAGTCGAGAGACCCAGTACTTC.